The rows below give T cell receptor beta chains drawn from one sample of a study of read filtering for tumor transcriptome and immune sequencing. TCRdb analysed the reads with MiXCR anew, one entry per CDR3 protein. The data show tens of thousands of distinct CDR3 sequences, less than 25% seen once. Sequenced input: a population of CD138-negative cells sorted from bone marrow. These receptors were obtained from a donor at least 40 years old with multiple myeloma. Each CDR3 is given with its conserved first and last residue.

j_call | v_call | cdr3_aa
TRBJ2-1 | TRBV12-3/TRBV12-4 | CASRRGLAGGPVGNEQFF
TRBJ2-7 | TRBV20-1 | CSAREPRKSSYEQYF
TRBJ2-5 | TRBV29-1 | CSVDEMLLGVDF
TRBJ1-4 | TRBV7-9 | CASSRRGTNEKLFF
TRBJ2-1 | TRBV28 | CASSSRLASFF
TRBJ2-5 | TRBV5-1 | CASSPGGETETQYF
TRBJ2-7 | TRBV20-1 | CSALKGGIYEQYF
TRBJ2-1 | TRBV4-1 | CASSQAEARQGDHEQFF
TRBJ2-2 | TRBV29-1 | CSVDAGTNTGELFF
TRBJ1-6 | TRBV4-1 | CASSQDQRPFNSPLHF
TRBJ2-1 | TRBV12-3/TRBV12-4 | CASSRDRDNEQFF
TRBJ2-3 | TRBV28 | CASLKRNGDTQYF
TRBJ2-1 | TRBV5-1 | CASSLYRAGGPYNEQFF
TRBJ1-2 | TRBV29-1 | CTVGSQNYGYTF
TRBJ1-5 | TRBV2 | CASRPRTGSSNQPQHF
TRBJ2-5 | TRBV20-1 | CSAREAAQETQYF
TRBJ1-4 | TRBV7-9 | CASSSGQVNEKLFF
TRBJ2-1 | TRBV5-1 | CASSLDLAGAGNGQFF
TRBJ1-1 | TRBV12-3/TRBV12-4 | CASSGSRGNTEAFF
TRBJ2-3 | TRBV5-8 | CASSLMSDTQYF
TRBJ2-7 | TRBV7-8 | CASSLLQDSYEQYF
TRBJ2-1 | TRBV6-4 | CASSKTGGEQFF